What follows are 27 T cell receptor beta chains derived from one specimen sequenced in a study of beta chain features in type 1 diabetes. The study reverse transcribed the entire isolated RNA, so it sequenced expressed TCRB transcripts. Sequenced by immunoSEQ multiplex PCR; TCRdb stores in-frame clones only, minus some. The sample contains over 500,000 clones, roughly a sixth of which appear only once. Material: naive CD4+ T cells from blood. Every receptor here comes from a man aged 18 to 29 in good health.

The chain employs TRBV28 and TRBJ1-6, with TRBD1 matching 7 bases. CDR3 size: 15 residues. CDR1 is MDHEN and CDR2 is SYDVKM in the germline V gene. The V segment lost 4 bases and the J segment 5 bases; nucleotides outside the gene matches: 5. The CDR3 DNA follows: TGTGCCAGCAGTTCCGGACAGGTGAATAATTCACCCCTCCACTTT. Translating gives CASSSGQVNNSPLHF.

V and J are TRBV7-9 and TRBJ2-1, with D possibly being TRBD2 (6 bases). The germline gives CDR1 SEHNR, CDR2 FQNEAQ (reference sequence). This CDR3 is 14 amino acids long. V was pared by 5 bases and J by 10 bases, with 18 bases between. The CDR3 reads CASSVNAYRGEQFF. The CDR3 DNA reads TGTGCCAGCAGCGTTAATGCTTACCGGGGGGAGCAGTTCTTC.

This clone appeared a few times. V is TRBV7-8 and J is TRBJ2-1; 8 nucleotides match TRBD1. Unmatched junction bases numbered 5, after V lost 3 bases and J lost 4 bases. Germline V gene lookup returns CDR1 SGHVS and CDR2 FQNEAQ. This CDR3 has 15 amino acids. The CDR3 protein is CASSFLGQGYNEQFF. CDR3 sequence (DNA): TGTGCCAGCAGCTTTCTAGGACAGGGTTACAATGAGCAGTTCTTC.

This clone came up a few times. Here the CDR3 reads CASSQVRAGVVYNEQFF. As DNA, the CDR3 is TGCGCCAGCAGCCAAGTGAGGGCGGGAGTGGTCTACAATGAGCAGTTCTTC. The chain recombines TRBV4-1 with TRBJ2-1, with 7 bases fitting TRBD2. The CDR3 is made up of 17 amino acids. Trimming at V came to 1 base and at J to 3 bases, leaving 9 bases not matched to a gene. The germline gives CDR1 MGHRA, CDR2 YSYEKL.

The chain has TRBV27 and TRBJ1-1; D gene unclear. This CDR3 comprises 16 residues. The V and J ends lost 1 base and 1 base respectively, with 13 bases between them. CDR1 is MNHEY and CDR2 is SMNVEV in the germline V gene (reference sequence). CDR3 region: CASSLLASGRNTEAFF. The CDR3 nucleotides read TGTGCCAGCAGTTTATTGGCTTCGGGCAGGAACACTGAAGCTTTCTTT.

This chain connects TRBV29-1 to TRBJ2-2; 7 nucleotides line up with TRBD1. The CDR3 is made up of 15 amino acids. Per germline, CDR1 SQVTM and CDR2 ANQGSEA. The V and J ends lost 5 bases and 6 bases, in that order; junction bases with no gene match: 12. Here the CDR3 DNA reads TGCAGCGTTAGGGACAGAGGGCGGTGGTCCGGGGAGCTGTTTTTT. Translating gives CSVRDRGRWSGELFF.

In its sample, this clone was seen a few times. The chain uses TRBV28 and TRBJ2-7; D remains unclear. The CDR3 is 11 residues long. Deletions cut 7 bases from V and 3 bases from J, with 7 bases between. Germline V lookup: CDR1 MDHEN, CDR2 SYDVKM. The CDR3 DNA reads as TGTGCCAGCACGTCCCTCTACGAGCAGTACTTC. Amino acids: CASTSLYEQYF. Using reference TRBV28 and TRBJ2-7 for the parts outside the CDR3, the full variable domain is DVKVTQSSRYLVKRTGEKVFLECVQDMDHENMFWYRQDPGLGLRLIYFSYDVKMKEKGDIPEGYSVSREKKERFSLILESASTNQTSMYLCASTSLYEQYFGPGTRLTVT.

V and J are TRBV15 and TRBJ1-6; D unclear. This CDR3 region has 15 residues. Trimming removed 1 base from V and 8 bases from J, with 12 bases in between. Germline loops: CDR1 LNHNV, CDR2 YYDKDF (reference sequence). The CDR3 region has the DNA TGTGCCACCAGCAGAGGGACCCAGACGGATTCACCCCTCCACTTT. Its translation: CATSRGTQTDSPLHF.

The genes are TRBV9 and TRBJ2-3; no clear D. The CDR3 contains 12 residues. V lost 2 bases to trimming and J lost 6 bases, with 7 bases between them. Per germline, CDR1 SGDLS and CDR2 YYNGEE. CDR3 coding DNA: TGTGCCAGCAGCGTTAGTAAGGATACGCAGTATTTT. Translation: CASSVSKDTQYF.

This clone appeared a few times. This rearrangement joins TRBV9 to TRBJ2-2; the match to TRBD2 covers 7 bases. J was trimmed by 5 bases and V by 6 bases; bases with no gene match: 10. The CDR3 totals 15 residues. The germline gives CDR1 SGDLS, CDR2 YYNGEE. In DNA, the CDR3 is TGTGCCAGCAAAGCTAGCGGTGCCGAGACCGGGGAGCTGTTTTTT. It is translated as CASKASGAETGELFF.

This clone was counted once. This sequence joins TRBV25-1 and TRBJ2-7; D unresolved. This CDR3 has 13 residues. Germline-derived CDR1 and CDR2 are MGHDK and SYGVNS. V was pared by 5 bases and J by 3 bases, with 11 bases between. In DNA, the CDR3 is TGTGCCAGCAGTCGGCTGACCAACTACGAGCAGTACTTC. It encodes CASSRLTNYEQYF.

This clone was seen only a few times. The DNA of the CDR3 is TGTGCCTGTCGTGTAGGGCCGGCAGAGAACACTGAAGCTTTCTTT. Translated, it gives CACRVGPAENTEAFF. The chain couples TRBV5-6 to TRBJ1-1; D remains ambiguous. Trimming removed 10 bases at V and 1 base at J, with 20 bases between. The CDR3 consists of 15 residues. The germline V gene encodes CDR1 SGHDT and CDR2 YYEEEE.

On this clone itself: Different DNA sequences within this sample yield the same CDR3. V is TRBV18 and J is TRBJ2-5; D gene unclear. CDR1 KGHSH and CDR2 LQKENI come from the germline V gene. This CDR3 comprises 12 residues. Trimming took 0 bases from V and 5 from J, leaving 4 bases between them. The CDR3: CASSPPGETQYF. In DNA form, the CDR3 reads TGTGCCAGCTCACCACCCGGTGAGACCCAGTACTTC.

This clone appeared a few times. The chain uses TRBV7-2 and TRBJ1-1, with D perhaps TRBD1 (6 bases). The V gene lost 3 bases and the J gene lost 1 base, with 9 bases spanning the gap. The CDR3 runs 14 residues. Germline V lookup: CDR1 SGHTA, CDR2 FQGNSA. CDR3 in amino acids: CASSLGAGNTEAFF. Here the CDR3 DNA reads TGTGCCAGCAGCTTGGGGGCAGGGAACACTGAAGCTTTCTTT. Using reference TRBV7-2 and TRBJ1-1 for the parts outside the CDR3, the full variable domain is GAGVSQSPSNKVTEKGKDVELRCDPISGHTALYWYRQSLGQGLEFLIYFQGNSAPDKSGLPSDRFSAERTGGSVSTLTIQRTQQEDSAVYLCASSLGAGNTEAFFGQGTRLTVV.

Details on this clone: Other DNA sequences in the sample encode the same CDR3. The genes are TRBV21-1 and TRBJ1-4; TRBD1 was called by the table and not checked on the DNA. TRBV21-1 is reported as a pseudogene. This CDR3 region has 15 residues. DNA of the CDR3: TGTGCCAGCAGCAAGAAAGACAGGGTGGGAGAAAAACTGTTTTTT. This encodes CASSKKDRVGEKLFF.

V is TRBV5-8 and J is TRBJ2-4, with D uncertain. The ends were cut back, 8 bases at V and 0 bases at J, with 12 bases in the middle. The CDR3 is made up of 14 amino acids. In germline, CDR1 is SGHTS, CDR2 YDEGEE. This chain's CDR3 is CASGRALAKNIQYF. DNA of the CDR3: TGTGCCAGTGGTCGAGCACTAGCCAAAAACATTCAGTACTTC.

The rearrangement links TRBV7-2 to TRBJ2-4; the match to TRBD1 covers 9 bases. CDR3 length equals 16 residues. Germline V CDR1 and CDR2: SGHTA, FQGNSA. J was trimmed by 0 bases and V by 1 base; bases with no gene match: 1. The CDR3 sequence is CASSLGQGGAKNIQYF. As DNA, the CDR3 is TGTGCCAGCAGCTTAGGACAGGGGGGAGCCAAAAACATTCAGTACTTC.

This clone has only a few counts. V and J are TRBV28 and TRBJ1-2; D possibly corresponds to TRBD1 (5 bases). Germline V gives CDR1 MDHEN, CDR2 SYDVKM. The CDR3 is 14 amino acids. V dropped 4 bases and J dropped 8 bases, with 17 bases sitting between them. Here the CDR3 DNA reads TGTGCCAGCAGTTCTCCAGCGAGGGGAAGAGGCTACACCTTC. Protein product: CASSSPARGRGYTF.

In this sample, this clone turned up a few times. The chain has TRBV27 and TRBJ2-5; no reliable D call. V was trimmed by 3 bases and J by 5 bases, leaving 7 bases between them. The V gene's germline CDR1 is MNHEY and CDR2 SMNVEV (reference sequence). The CDR3 has 12 residues. CDR3 DNA sequence: TGTGCCAGCAGTTTCCTTCGTGAGACCCAGTACTTC. It yields the protein CASSFLRETQYF.

This clone appeared a few times. V and J are TRBV9 and TRBJ1-6; 10 nucleotides align to TRBD1. The CDR3 length is 15 residues. Trimming cost V 0 bases and J 6 bases; bases outside gene matches: 0. Germline CDR1 SGDLS, CDR2 YYNGEE. For the CDR3, the DNA is TGTGCCAGCAGCGTAGGGGACAGGGGTAATTCACCCCTCCACTTT. The encoded protein is CASSVGDRGNSPLHF.

This clone was observed a handful of times. Different DNA sequences within this sample yield the same CDR3. V and J are TRBV7-9 and TRBJ2-5, with 10 bases lining up with TRBD1. The length of the CDR3 is 14 residues. The germline CDR1 and CDR2 sequences are SEHNR and FQNEAQ (reference sequence). The V segment lost 1 base and the J segment 5 bases; nucleotides outside the gene matches: 1. CDR3 amino acids: CASSLGQGAETQYF. The CDR3 DNA follows: TGTGCCAGCAGCTTAGGACAGGGGGCCGAGACCCAGTACTTC.

This clone was picked up a small number of times. The V gene is TRBV5-1, the J gene TRBJ2-3; 9 bases line up with TRBD1. Germline V lookup: CDR1 SGHRS, CDR2 YFSETQ. The CDR3 sequence is 14 residues long. J lost 5 bases, V lost 4 bases, and 5 bases had no gene match. The CDR3 sequence is CASSNGQGIDTQYF. CDR3 coding DNA: TGCGCCAGCAGCAATGGACAGGGGATAGATACGCAGTATTTT. Looking up the rest from reference TRBV5-1 and TRBJ2-3 gives the full variable domain: KAGVTQTPRYLIKTRGQQVTLSCSPISGHRSVSWYQQTPGQGLQFLFEYFSETQRNKGNFPGRFSGRQFSNSRSEMNVSTLELGDSALYLCASSNGQGIDTQYFGPGTRLTVL.

V is TRBV5-5 and J is TRBJ2-6; perhaps D is TRBD1 or TRBD2 (5 bases each). V shed 4 bases and J shed 5 bases, with 13 bases lying between them. The CDR3 contains 15 residues. The germline V gene has CDR1 SGHKS and CDR2 YYEKEE (reference sequence). In DNA, the CDR3 is TGTGCCAGCAGCCGAGGGGATTGGAGGGCCAACGTCCTGACTTTC. Its translation is CASSRGDWRANVLTF.

Details on this clone: Other nucleotide sequences in the sample specify the same CDR3. The V call is TRBV20-1, the J call TRBJ2-5; D remains unclear. Germline V gene sequence: CDR1 DFQATT, CDR2 SNEGSKA (reference sequence). This CDR3 is 10 amino acids long. V was trimmed by 3 bases and J by 5 bases, leaving 4 bases between them. The CDR3: CSARRETQYF. The DNA for the CDR3 is TGCAGTGCTAGGAGGGAGACCCAGTACTTC.

This clone has a handful of counts. This same CDR3 is encoded by further DNA sequences in the sample. The chain is built from TRBV7-9 and TRBJ2-6; D is undetermined. Germline V lookup: CDR1 SEHNR, CDR2 FQNEAQ (reference sequence). The CDR3 loop spans 14 amino acids. The germline V and J ends were trimmed by 3 bases and 1 base, with 4 bases remaining between them. CDR3 in DNA: TGTGCCAGCAGCTTTACATCTGGGGCCAACGTCCTGACTTTC. Its protein is CASSFTSGANVLTF. Full variable domain (rest looked up from reference TRBV7-9 and TRBJ2-6): DTGVSQNPRHKITKRGQNVTFRCDPISEHNRLYWYRQTLGQGPEFLTYFQNEAQLEKSRLLSDRFSAERPKGSFSTLEIQRTEQGDSAMYLCASSFTSGANVLTFGAGSRLTVL.

This chain joins TRBV6-5 and TRBJ1-2; the D gene is possibly TRBD1 (6 bases). There are 13 residues in the CDR3. Between the trimmed V and J ends, which lost 10 bases and 6 bases, there was a span of 18 bases. Germline CDR1 and CDR2: MNHEY and SVGAGI. CDR3 in amino acids: CATRDTPVDGYTF. CDR3 in DNA: TGTGCCACCCGGGACACGCCGGTTGATGGCTACACCTTC.

This clone was detected a few times. The J gene is TRBJ1-2, the V gene TRBV5-4; D may be TRBD1 (5 bases). The ends were cut back, 4 bases at V and 4 bases at J, with 20 bases in the middle. This CDR3 is 16 amino acids long. Germline V gene lookup returns CDR1 SGHNT and CDR2 YYREEE (reference sequence). The CDR3 sequence is CASSDLQGKGIYGYTF. The CDR3 DNA is TGTGCCAGCAGCGACCTTCAGGGCAAGGGTATCTATGGCTACACCTTC. Filled out from reference TRBV5-4 and TRBJ1-2, the complete variable domain reads ETGVTQSPTHLIKTRGQQVTLRCSSQSGHNTVSWYQQALGQGPQFIFQYYREEENGRGNFPPRFSGLQFPNYSSELNVNALELDDSALYLCASSDLQGKGIYGYTFGSGTRLTVV.